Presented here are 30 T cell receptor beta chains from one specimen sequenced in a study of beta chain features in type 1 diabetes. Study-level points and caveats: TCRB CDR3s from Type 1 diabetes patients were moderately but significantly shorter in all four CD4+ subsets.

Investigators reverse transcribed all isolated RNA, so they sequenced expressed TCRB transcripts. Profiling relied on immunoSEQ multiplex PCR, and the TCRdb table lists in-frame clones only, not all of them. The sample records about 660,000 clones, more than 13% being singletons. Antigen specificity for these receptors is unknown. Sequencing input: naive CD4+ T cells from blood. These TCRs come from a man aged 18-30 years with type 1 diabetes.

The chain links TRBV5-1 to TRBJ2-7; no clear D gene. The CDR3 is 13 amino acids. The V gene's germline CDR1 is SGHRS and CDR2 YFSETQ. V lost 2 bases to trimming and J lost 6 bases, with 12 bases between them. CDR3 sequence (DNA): TGCGCCAGCAGCTTCCCCGTGTCCGGCGAGCAGTACTTC. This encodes CASSFPVSGEQYF. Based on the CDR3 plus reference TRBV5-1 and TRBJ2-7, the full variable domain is KAGVTQTPRYLIKTRGQQVTLSCSPISGHRSVSWYQQTPGQGLQFLFEYFSETQRNKGNFPGRFSGRQFSNSRSEMNVSTLELGDSALYLCASSFPVSGEQYFGPGTRLTVT.

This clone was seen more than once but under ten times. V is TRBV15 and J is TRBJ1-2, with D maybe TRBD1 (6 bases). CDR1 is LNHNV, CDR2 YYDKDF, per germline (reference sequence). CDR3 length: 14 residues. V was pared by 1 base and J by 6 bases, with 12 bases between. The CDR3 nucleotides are TGTGCCACCAGCAGAGGGGTACAGGGCCATGGCTACACCTTC. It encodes CATSRGVQGHGYTF.

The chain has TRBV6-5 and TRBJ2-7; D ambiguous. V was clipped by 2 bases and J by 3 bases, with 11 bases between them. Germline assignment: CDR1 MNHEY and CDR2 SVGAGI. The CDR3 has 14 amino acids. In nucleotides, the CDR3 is TGTGCCAGCAGTTACACGGTGAAGGGCTACGAGCAGTACTTC. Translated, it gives CASSYTVKGYEQYF.

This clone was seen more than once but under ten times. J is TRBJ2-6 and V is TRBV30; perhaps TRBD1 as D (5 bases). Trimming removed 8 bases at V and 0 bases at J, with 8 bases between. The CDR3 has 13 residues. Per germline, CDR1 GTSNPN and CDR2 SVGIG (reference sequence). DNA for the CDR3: TGTGCCCGTGACAGCTCTGGGGCCAACGTCCTGACTTTC. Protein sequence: CARDSSGANVLTF.

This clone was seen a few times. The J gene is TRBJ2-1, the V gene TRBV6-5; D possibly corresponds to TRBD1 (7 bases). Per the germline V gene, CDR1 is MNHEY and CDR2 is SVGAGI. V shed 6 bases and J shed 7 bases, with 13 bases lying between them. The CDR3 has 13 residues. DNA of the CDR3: TGTGCCAGCAGGGACCAGGGGGGAAATGAGCAGTTCTTC. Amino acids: CASRDQGGNEQFF.

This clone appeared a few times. CDR3 loop: CASSLWTVGDTQYF. CDR3 nucleotide sequence: TGTGCCAGCAGCCTTTGGACAGTTGGAGATACGCAGTATTTT. The genes are TRBV7-2 and TRBJ2-3; TRBD1 might be the D (6 bases). Germline V gene data show CDR1 as SGHTA and CDR2 as FQGNSA. V was shortened by 5 bases and J by 5 bases, with 14 bases between the two germline ends. The CDR3 length is 14 residues.

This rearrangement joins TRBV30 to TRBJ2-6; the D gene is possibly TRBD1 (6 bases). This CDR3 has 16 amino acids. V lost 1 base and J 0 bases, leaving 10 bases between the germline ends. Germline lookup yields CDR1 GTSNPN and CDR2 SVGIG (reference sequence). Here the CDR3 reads CAWSGTALSGANVLTF. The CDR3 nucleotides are TGTGCCTGGAGTGGGACAGCCCTCTCTGGGGCCAACGTCCTGACTTTC.

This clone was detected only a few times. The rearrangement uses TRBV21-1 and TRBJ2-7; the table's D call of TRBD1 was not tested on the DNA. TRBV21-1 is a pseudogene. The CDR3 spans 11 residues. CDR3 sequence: CASRTVYEQYF. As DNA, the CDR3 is TGTGCCAGCAGGACAGTCTACGAGCAGTACTTC.

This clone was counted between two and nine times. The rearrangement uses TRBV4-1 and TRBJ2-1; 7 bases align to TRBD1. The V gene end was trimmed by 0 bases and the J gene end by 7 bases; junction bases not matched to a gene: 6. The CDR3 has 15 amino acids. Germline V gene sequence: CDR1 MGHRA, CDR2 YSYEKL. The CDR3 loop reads CASSQDVGGRNEQFF. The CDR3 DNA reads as TGCGCCAGCAGCCAAGACGTAGGGGGCCGTAATGAGCAGTTCTTC.

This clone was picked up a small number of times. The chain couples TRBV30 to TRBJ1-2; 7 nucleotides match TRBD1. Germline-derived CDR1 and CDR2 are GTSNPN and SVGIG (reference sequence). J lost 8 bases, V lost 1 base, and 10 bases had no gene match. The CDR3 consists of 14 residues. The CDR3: CAWSAVAGTVGYTF. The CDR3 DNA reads TGTGCCTGGAGTGCAGTGGCGGGGACAGTCGGCTACACCTTC.

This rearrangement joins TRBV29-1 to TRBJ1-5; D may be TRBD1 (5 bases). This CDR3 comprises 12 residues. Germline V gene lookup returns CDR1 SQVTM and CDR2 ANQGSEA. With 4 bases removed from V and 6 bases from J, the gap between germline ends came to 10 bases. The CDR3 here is CSVGAGFQPQHF. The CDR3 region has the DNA TGCAGCGTTGGGGCAGGGTTTCAGCCCCAGCATTTT.

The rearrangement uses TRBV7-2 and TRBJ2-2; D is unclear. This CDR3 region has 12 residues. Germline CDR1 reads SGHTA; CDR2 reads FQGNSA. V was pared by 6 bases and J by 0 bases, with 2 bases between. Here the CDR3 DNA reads TGTGCCAGCAGGACGAACACCGGGGAGCTGTTTTTT. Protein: CASRTNTGELFF.

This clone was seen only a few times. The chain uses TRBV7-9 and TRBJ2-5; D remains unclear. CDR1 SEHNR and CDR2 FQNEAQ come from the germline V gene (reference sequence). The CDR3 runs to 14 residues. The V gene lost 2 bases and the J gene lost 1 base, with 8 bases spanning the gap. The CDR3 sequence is CASSLRAPQETQYF. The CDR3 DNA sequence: TGTGCCAGCAGCTTAAGGGCGCCCCAAGAGACCCAGTACTTC. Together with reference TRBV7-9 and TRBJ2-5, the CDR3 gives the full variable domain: DTGVSQNPRHKITKRGQNVTFRCDPISEHNRLYWYRQTLGQGPEFLTYFQNEAQLEKSRLLSDRFSAERPKGSFSTLEIQRTEQGDSAMYLCASSLRAPQETQYFGPGTRLLVL.

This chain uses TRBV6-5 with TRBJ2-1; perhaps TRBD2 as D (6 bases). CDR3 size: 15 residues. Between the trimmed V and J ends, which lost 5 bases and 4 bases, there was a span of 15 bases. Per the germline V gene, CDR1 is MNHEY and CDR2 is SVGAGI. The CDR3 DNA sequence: TGTGCCAGCAGTCAGTCGGGAGTGGAGTACAATGAGCAGTTCTTC. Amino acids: CASSQSGVEYNEQFF.

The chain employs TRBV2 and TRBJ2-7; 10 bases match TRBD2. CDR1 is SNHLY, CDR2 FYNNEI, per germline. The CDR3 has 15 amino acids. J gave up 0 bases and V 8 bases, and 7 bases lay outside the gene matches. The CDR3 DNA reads TGTGCCAGCGTGCTAGCGGGAGCCCCCTCCTACGAGCAGTACTTC. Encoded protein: CASVLAGAPSYEQYF.

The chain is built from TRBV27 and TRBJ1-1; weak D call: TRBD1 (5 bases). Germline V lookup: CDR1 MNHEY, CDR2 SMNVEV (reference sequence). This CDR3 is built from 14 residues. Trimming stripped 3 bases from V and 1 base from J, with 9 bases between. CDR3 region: CASSFDGQNTEAFF. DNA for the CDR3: TGTGCCAGCAGTTTCGACGGACAGAACACTGAAGCTTTCTTT.

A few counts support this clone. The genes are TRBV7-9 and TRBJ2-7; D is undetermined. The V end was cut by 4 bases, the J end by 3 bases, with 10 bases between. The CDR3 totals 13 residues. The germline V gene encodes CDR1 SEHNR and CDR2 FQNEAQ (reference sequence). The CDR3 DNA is TGTGCCAGCAGCTCCCGGGTCGGCTACGAGCAGTACTTC. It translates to CASSSRVGYEQYF.

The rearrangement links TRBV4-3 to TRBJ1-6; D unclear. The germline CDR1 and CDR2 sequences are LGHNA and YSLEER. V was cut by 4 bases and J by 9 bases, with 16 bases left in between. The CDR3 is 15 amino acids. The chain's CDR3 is CASSPEEGVGSPLHF. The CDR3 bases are TGCGCCAGCAGCCCGGAGGAGGGAGTAGGTTCACCCCTCCACTTT.

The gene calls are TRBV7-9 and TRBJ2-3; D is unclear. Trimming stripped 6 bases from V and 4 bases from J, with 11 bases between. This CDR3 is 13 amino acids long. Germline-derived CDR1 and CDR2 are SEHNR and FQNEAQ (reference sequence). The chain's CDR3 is CASSFSPADTQYF. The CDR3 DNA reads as TGTGCCAGCAGTTTTAGCCCGGCAGATACGCAGTATTTT. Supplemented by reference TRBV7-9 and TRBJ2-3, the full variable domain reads DTGVSQNPRHKITKRGQNVTFRCDPISEHNRLYWYRQTLGQGPEFLTYFQNEAQLEKSRLLSDRFSAERPKGSFSTLEIQRTEQGDSAMYLCASSFSPADTQYFGPGTRLTVL.

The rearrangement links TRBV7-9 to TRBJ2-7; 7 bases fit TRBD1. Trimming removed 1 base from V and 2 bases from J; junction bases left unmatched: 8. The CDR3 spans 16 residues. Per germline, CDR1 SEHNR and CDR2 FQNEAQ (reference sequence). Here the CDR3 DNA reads TGTGCCAGCAGCTTAGGGGGGCGGACAGGAGCCTACGAGCAGTACTTC. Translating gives CASSLGGRTGAYEQYF. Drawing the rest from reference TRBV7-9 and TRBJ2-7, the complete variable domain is DTGVSQNPRHKITKRGQNVTFRCDPISEHNRLYWYRQTLGQGPEFLTYFQNEAQLEKSRLLSDRFSAERPKGSFSTLEIQRTEQGDSAMYLCASSLGGRTGAYEQYFGPGTRLTVT.

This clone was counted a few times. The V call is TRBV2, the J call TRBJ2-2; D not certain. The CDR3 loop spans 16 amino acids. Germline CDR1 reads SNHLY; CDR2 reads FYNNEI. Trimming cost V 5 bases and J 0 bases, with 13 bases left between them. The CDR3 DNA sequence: TGTGCCAGCAGTAGCCAGGCTTTCGCGAACACCGGGGAGCTGTTTTTT. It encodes CASSSQAFANTGELFF.

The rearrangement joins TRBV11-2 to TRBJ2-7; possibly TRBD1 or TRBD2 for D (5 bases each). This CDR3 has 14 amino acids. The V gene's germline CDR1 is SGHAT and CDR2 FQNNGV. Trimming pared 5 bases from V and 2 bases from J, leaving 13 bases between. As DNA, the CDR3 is TGTGCCAGCAGCCTCGGGACGGCCGCCTACGAGCAGTACTTC. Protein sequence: CASSLGTAAYEQYF.

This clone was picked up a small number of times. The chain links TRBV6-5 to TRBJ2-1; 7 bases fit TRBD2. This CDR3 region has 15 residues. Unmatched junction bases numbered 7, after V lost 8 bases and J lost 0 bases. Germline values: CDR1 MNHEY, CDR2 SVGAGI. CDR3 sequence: CASGLTSLSYNEQFF. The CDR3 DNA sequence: TGTGCCAGCGGGCTGACTAGCCTCTCCTACAATGAGCAGTTCTTC.

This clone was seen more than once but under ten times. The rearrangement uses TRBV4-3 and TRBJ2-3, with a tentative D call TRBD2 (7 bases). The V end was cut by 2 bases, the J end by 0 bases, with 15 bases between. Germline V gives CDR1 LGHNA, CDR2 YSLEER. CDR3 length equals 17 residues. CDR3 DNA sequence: TGCGCCAGCAGCCAATTTAATGGCGGGGGCAGCACAGATACGCAGTATTTT. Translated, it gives CASSQFNGGGSTDTQYF.

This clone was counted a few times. The CDR3 DNA sequence: TGCAGCGCGAGCTTGGGACAGGGCCCTGGGGTGACCCAGCATTTT. This translates into CSASLGQGPGVTQHF. The V gene is TRBV29-1, the J gene TRBJ1-5, with 9 bases lining up with TRBD1. Germline V gene data show CDR1 as SQVTM and CDR2 as ANQGSEA. The CDR3 is made up of 15 amino acids. Germline trimming cut 7 bases from V and 11 bases from J; bases unmatched to any gene: 18.

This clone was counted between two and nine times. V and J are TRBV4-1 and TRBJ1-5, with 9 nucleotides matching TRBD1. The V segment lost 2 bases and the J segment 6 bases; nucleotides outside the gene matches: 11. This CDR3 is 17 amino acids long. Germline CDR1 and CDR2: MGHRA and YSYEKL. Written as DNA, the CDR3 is TGCGCCAGCAGCCAAAAAGAGGGACAGGGCGTCTCTCAGCCCCAGCATTTT. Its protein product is CASSQKEGQGVSQPQHF.

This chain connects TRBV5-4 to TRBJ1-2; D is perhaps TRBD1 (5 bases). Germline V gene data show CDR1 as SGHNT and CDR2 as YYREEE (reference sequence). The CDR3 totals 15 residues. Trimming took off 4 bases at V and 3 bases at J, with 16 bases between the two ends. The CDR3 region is CASSPRAGSDYGYTF. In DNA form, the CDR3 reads TGTGCCAGCAGCCCCCGGGCAGGGTCCGACTATGGCTACACCTTC.

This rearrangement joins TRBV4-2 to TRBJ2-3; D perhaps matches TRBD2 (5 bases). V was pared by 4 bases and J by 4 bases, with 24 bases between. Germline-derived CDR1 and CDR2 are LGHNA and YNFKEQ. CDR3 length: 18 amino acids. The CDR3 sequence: CASSPHGLALRAADTQYF. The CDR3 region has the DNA TGTGCCAGCAGCCCTCACGGGCTAGCTCTCCGGGCTGCAGATACGCAGTATTTT.

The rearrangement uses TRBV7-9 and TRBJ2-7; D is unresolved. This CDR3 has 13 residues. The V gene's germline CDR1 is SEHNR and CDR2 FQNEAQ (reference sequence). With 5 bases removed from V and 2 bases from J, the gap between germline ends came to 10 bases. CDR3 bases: TGTGCCAGCAGCCTCGGATTTACCTACGAGCAGTACTTC. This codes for CASSLGFTYEQYF.

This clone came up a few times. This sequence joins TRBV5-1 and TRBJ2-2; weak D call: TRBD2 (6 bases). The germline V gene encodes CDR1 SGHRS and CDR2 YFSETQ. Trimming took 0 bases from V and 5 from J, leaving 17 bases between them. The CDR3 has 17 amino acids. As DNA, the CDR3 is TGCGCCAGCAGCTTGGCCATCGGGGGAGGCGTGACCGGGGAGCTGTTTTTT. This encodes CASSLAIGGGVTGELFF.